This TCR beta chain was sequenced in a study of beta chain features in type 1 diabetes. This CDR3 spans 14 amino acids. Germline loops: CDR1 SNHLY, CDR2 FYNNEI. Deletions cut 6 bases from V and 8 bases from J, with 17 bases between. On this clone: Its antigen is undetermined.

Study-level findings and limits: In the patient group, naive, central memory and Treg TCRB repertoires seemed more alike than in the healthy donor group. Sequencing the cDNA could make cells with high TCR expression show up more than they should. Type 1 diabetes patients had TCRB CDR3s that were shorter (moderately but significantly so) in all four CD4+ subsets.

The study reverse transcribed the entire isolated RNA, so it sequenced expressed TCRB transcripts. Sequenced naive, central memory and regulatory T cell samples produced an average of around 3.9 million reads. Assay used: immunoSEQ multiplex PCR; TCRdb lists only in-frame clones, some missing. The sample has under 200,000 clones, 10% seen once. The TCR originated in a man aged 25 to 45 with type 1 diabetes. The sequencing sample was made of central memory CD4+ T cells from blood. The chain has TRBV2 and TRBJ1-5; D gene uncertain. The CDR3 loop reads CASSQAPLRKPQHF. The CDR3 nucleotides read TGTGCCAGCAGCCAAGCCCCCCTTAGAAAGCCCCAGCATTTT.